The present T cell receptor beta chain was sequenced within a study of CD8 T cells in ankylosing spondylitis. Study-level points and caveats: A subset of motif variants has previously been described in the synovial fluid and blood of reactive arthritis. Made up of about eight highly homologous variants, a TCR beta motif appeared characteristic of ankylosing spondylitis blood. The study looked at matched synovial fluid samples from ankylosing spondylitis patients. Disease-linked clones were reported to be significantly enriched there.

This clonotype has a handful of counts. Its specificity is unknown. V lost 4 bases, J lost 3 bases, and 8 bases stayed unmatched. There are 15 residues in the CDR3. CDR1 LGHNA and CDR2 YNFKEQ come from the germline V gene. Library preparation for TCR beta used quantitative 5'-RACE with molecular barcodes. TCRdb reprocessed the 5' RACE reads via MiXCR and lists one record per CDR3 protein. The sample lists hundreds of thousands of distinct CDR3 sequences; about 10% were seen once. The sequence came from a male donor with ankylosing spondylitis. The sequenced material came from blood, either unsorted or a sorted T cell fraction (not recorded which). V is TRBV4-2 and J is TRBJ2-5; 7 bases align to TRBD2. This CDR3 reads CASSPGRSGEETQYF. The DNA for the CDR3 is TGTGCCAGCAGCCCCGGGCGGAGCGGGGAAGAGACCCAGTACTTC.